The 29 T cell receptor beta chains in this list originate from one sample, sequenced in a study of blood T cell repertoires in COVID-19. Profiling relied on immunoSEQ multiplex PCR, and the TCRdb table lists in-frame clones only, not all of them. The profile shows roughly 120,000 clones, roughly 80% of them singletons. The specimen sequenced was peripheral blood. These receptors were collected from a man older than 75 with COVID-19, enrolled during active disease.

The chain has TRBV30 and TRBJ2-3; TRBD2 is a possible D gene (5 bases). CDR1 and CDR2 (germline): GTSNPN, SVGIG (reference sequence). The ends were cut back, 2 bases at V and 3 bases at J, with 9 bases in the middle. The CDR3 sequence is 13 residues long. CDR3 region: CAWSTTGTDTQYF. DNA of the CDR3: TGTGCCTGGAGTACTACGGGGACAGATACGCAGTATTTT.

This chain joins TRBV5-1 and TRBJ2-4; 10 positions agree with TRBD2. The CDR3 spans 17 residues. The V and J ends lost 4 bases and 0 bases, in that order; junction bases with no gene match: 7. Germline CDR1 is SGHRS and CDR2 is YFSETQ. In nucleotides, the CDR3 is TGCGCCAGCAGCCCAACCACTAGCGGGGCAGCCAAAAACATTCAGTACTTC. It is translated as CASSPTTSGAAKNIQYF. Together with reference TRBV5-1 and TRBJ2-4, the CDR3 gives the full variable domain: KAGVTQTPRYLIKTRGQQVTLSCSPISGHRSVSWYQQTPGQGLQFLFEYFSETQRNKGNFPGRFSGRQFSNSRSEMNVSTLELGDSALYLCASSPTTSGAAKNIQYFGAGTRLSVL.

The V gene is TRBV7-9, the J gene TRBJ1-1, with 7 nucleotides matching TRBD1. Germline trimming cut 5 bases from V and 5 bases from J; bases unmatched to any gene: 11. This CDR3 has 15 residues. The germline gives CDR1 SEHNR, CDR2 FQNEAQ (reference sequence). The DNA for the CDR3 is TGTGCCAGCAGCCTCGGGACAGCTTTTGGAACTGAAGCTTTCTTT. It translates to CASSLGTAFGTEAFF. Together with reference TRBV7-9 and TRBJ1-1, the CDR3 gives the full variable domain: DTGVSQNPRHKITKRGQNVTFRCDPISEHNRLYWYRQTLGQGPEFLTYFQNEAQLEKSRLLSDRFSAERPKGSFSTLEIQRTEQGDSAMYLCASSLGTAFGTEAFFGQGTRLTVV.

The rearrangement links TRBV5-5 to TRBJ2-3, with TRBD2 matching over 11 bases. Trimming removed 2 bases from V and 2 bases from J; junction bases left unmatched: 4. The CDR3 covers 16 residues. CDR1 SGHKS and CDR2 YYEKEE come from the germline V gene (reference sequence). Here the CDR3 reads CASSLRLAGITDTQYF. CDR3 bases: TGTGCCAGCAGCTTACGACTAGCGGGGATCACAGATACGCAGTATTTT.

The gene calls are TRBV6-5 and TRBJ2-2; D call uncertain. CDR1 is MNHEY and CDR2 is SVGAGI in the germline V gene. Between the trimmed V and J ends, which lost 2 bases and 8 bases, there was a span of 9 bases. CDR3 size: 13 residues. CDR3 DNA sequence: TGTGCCAGCAGTTACGTCCCCCGGGGGGAGCTGTTTTTT. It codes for CASSYVPRGELFF.

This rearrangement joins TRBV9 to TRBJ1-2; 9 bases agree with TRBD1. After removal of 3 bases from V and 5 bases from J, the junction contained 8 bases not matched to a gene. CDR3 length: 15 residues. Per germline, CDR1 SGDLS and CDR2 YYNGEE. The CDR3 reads CASSASGQGGYGYTF. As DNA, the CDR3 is TGTGCCAGCAGCGCCTCGGGACAGGGAGGATATGGCTACACCTTC.

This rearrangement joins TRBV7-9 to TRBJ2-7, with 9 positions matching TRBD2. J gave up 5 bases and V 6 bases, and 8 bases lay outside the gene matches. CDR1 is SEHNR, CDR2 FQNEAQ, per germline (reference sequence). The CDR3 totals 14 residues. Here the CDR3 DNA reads TGTGCCAGCAGTTTAACTAGCGGGTCGGACGAGCAGTACTTC. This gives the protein CASSLTSGSDEQYF.

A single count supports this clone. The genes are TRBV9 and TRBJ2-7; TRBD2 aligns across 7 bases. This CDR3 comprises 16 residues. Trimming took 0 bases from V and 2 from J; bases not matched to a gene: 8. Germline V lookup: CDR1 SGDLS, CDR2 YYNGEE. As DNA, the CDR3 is TGTGCCAGCAGCGTAGGACCTAGCGGAACAACCTACGAGCAGTACTTC. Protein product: CASSVGPSGTTYEQYF.

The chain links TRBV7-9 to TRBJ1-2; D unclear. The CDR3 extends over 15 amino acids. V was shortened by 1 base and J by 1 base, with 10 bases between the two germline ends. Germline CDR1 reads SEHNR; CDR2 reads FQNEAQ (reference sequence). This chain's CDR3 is CASSLERGGNYGYTF. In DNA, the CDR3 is TGTGCCAGCAGCTTAGAACGGGGAGGTAACTATGGCTACACCTTC. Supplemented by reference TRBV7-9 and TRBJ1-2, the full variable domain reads DTGVSQNPRHKITKRGQNVTFRCDPISEHNRLYWYRQTLGQGPEFLTYFQNEAQLEKSRLLSDRFSAERPKGSFSTLEIQRTEQGDSAMYLCASSLERGGNYGYTFGSGTRLTVV.

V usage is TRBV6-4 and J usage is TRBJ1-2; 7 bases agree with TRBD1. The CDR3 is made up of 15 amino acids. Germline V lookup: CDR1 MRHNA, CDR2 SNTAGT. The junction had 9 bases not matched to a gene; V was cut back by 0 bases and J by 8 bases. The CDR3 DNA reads TGTGCCAGCAGTGACTCCCAGGGGGAAAGCTGCGGCTACACCTTC. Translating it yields CASSDSQGESCGYTF.

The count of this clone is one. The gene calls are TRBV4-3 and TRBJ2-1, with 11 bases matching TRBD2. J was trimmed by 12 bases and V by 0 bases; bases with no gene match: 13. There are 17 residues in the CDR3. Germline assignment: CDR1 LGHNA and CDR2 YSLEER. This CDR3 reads CASSQDRYETSGTSQFF. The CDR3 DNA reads TGCGCCAGCAGCCAAGATCGGTACGAGACTAGCGGGACCTCGCAGTTCTTC.

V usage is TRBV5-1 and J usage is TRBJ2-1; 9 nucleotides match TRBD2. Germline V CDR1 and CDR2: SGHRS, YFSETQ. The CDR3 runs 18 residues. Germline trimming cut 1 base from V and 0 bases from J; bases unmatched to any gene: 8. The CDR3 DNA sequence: TGCGCCAGCAGCTTGTCTGGGACTAGCAGAAACTCCTACAATGAGCAGTTCTTC. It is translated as CASSLSGTSRNSYNEQFF.

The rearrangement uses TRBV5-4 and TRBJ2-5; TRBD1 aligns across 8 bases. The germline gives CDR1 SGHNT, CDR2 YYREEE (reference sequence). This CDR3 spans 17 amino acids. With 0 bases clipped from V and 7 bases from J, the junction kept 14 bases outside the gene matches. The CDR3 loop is CASSLELQGAFRGTQYF. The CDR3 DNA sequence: TGTGCCAGCAGCTTGGAGTTGCAGGGGGCTTTTAGAGGGACCCAGTACTTC.

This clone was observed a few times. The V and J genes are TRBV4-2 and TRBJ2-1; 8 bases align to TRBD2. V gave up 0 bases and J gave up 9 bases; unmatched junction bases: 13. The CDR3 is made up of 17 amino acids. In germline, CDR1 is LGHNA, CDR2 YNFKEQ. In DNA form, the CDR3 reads TGTGCCAGCAGCCAAGACGGGTCGGGAGGGGCTGTCGGTGAGCAGTTCTTC. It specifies CASSQDGSGGAVGEQFF.

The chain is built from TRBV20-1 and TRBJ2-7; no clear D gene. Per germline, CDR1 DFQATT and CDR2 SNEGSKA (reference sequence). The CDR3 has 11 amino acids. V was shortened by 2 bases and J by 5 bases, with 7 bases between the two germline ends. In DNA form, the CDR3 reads TGCAGTGCTAGACTTGAGAACGAGCAGTACTTC. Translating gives CSARLENEQYF.

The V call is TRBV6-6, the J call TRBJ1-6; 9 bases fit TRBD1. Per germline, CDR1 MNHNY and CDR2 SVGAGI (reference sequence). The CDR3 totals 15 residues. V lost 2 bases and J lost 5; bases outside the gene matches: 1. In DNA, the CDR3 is TGTGCCAGCAGTTACGGGACAGGGCATAATTCACCCCTCCACTTT. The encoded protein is CASSYGTGHNSPLHF.

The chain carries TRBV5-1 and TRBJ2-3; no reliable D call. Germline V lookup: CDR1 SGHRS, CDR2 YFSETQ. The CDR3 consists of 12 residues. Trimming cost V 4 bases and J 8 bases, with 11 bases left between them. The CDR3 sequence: CASSPGAPTQYF. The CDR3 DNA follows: TGCGCCAGCAGCCCGGGTGCTCCTACGCAGTATTTT.

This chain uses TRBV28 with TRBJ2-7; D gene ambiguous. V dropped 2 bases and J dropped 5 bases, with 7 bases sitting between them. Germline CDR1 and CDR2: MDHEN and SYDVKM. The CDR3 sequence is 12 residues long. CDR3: CASSLQAHEQYF. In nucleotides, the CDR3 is TGTGCCAGCAGTTTACAAGCCCACGAGCAGTACTTC.

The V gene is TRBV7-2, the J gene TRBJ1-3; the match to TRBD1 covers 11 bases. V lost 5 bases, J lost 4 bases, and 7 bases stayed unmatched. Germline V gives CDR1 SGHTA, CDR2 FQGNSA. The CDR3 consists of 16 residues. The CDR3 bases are TGTGCCAGCAGCAACCACGGGACAGGGGGAGGAAACACCATATATTTT. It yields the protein CASSNHGTGGGNTIYF.

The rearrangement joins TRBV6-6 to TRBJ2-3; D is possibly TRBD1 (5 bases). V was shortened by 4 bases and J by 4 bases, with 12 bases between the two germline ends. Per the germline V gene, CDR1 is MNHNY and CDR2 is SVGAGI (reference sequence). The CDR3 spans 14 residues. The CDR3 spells CASSSLRQPDTQYF. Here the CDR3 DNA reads TGTGCCAGCAGTTCACTCCGACAGCCAGATACGCAGTATTTT.

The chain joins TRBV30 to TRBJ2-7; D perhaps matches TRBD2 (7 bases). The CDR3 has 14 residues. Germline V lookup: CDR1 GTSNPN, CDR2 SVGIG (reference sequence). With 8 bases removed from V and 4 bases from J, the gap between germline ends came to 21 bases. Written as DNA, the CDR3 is TGTGCCCTTCAAAGAGGGGGGGGCGAATACGAGCAGTACTTC. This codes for CALQRGGGEYEQYF.

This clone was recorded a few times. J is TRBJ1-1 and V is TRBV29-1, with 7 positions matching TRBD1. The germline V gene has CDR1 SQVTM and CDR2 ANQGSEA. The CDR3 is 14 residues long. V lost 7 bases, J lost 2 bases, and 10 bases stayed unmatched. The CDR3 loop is CSGRQGTGNTEAFF. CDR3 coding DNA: TGCAGCGGCCGACAGGGCACGGGCAACACTGAAGCTTTCTTT.

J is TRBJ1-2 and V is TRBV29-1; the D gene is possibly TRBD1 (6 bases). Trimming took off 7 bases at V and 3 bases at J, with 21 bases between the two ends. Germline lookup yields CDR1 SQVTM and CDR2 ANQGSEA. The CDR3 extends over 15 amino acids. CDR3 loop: CSADPRGGEDYGYTF. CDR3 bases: TGCAGCGCAGATCCACGGGGGGGCGAGGACTATGGCTACACCTTC.

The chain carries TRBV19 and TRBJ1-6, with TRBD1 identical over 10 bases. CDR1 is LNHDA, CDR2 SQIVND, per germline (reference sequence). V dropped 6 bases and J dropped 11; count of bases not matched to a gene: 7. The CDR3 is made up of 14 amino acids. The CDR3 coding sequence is TGTGCCAGTAGGTCGGACAGGGGGTTTGCACCCCTCCACTTT. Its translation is CASRSDRGFAPLHF.

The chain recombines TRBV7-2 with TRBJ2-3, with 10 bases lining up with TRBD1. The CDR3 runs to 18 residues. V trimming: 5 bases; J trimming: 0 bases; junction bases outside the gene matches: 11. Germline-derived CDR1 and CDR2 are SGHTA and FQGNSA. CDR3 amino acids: CASSKTGTGDASTDTQYF. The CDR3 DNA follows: TGTGCCAGCAGCAAGACCGGGACAGGGGATGCGAGCACAGATACGCAGTATTTT.

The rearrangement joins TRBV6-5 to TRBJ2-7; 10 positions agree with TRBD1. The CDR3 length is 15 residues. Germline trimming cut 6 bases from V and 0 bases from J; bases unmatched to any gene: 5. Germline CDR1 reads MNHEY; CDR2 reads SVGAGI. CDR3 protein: CASSPDRGRSYEQYF. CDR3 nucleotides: TGTGCCAGCAGCCCCGACAGGGGGCGCTCCTACGAGCAGTACTTC.

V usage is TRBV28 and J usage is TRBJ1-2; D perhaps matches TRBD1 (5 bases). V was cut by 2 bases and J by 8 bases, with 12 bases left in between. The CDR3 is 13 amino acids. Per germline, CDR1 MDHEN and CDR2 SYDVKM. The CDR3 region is CASSLSGARGYTF. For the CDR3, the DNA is TGTGCCAGCAGTTTAAGCGGGGCACGGGGCTACACCTTC.

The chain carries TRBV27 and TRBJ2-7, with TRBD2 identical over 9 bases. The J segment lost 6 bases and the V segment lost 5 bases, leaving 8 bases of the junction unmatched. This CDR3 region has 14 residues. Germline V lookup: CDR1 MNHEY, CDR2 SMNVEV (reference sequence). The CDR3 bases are TGTGCCAGCAGTCCCCCGGGACTAGCCGCCGAGCAGTACTTC. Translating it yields CASSPPGLAAEQYF.

The CDR3 nucleotides are TGTGCCAGCAGCTTAGATCGATCACAGGGGATAGACACTGAAGCTTTCTTT. Amino acids: CASSLDRSQGIDTEAFF. The rearrangement joins TRBV11-2 to TRBJ1-1, with 7 bases that match TRBD1. V dropped 0 bases and J dropped 3; count of bases not matched to a gene: 10. Per germline, CDR1 SGHAT and CDR2 FQNNGV. The CDR3 extends over 17 amino acids.